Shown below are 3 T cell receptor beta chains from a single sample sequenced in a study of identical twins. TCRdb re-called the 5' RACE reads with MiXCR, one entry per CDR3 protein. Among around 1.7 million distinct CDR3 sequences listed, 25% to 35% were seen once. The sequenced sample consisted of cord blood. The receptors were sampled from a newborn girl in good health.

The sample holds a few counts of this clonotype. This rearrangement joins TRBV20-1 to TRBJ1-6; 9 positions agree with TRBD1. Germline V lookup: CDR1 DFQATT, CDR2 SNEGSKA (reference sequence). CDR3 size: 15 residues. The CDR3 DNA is TGCAGCCCAAAGGGACAGGGCTCCTATAATTCACCCCTCCACTTT. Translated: CSPKGQGSYNSPLHF.

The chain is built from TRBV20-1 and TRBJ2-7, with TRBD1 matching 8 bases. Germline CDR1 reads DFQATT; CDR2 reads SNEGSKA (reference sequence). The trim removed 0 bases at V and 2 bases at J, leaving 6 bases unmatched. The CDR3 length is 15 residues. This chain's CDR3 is CSARESGQGTYEQYF. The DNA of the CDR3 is TGCAGTGCTAGAGAATCTGGACAGGGTACCTACGAGCAGTACTTC.

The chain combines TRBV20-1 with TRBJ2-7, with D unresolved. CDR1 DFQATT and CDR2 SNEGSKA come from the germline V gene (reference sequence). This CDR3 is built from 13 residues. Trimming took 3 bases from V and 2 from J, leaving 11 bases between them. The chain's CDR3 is CSARLAPTYEQYF. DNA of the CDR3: TGCAGTGCTAGGTTAGCCCCGACCTACGAGCAGTACTTC.